This record concerns one TCR beta chain sequence. Its antigen is unknown. Gene names and germline refer to mouse. Coverage ceases 3 residues before the CDR3 finishes, and the germline J gene fills in the end. Sorting relied on CD4, CD8alpha, NKG2D, NKG2ACE and other markers applied to pooled cutaneous lymph node cells. Trimming left V 0 bases short and J 5 bases short, with 9 bases between. The germline V gene has CDR1 NNHDY and CDR2 SYVADS. This CDR3 has 15 amino acids. The authors extracted RNA and reverse transcribed it into cDNA as the sequencing template. The method was immunoSEQ multiplex PCR; TCRdb's version includes in-frame clones alone and lacks a portion of them. This repertoire holds 270,000 or so clones, and none appear only once. The data originate from a study of CD8+ T cells in alopecia areata. Across the whole study: Female C3H/HeJ recipients aged roughly 6-11 weeks got skin from C3H/HeJ graft donors aged about 6-12 months that had spontaneous alopecia. Notes on the study in general: TCR sharing across patients was less clear than in mice, possibly HLA-related. More clonal than normal scalp was lesional scalp, particularly alopecia totalis/universalis.

The rearrangement links TRBV13-3 to TRBJ1-6; tentatively, D is TRBD1 (6 bases). TRBJ1-6 is known as an ORF, though its function is uncertain. The source material was CD4+ T cells sorted from a lymph node. This sequence originates from a C3H/HeJ mouse with alopecia areata. For the strain, the MHC haplotype given is H2-k. CDR3 DNA (partial): TGTGCCAGCAGTGATGAGGCAGGGGATAATTCGCCC. It yields the protein CASSDEAGDNSP. The whole CDR3 protein is CASSDEAGDNSPLYF.